This T cell receptor (beta chain) was observed in a study of T cell responses to AZD1222 COVID-19 vaccine (dated by TCRdb to the early 2020s). As for the study more broadly: AZD1222 recipients given second doses at about 4 weeks or at about 12 weeks were pooled, since spike-specific TCR depth and breadth were not found to differ between the two schedules. A total of over 230 trial participants underwent TCR sequencing, of whom 200 to 220 received two doses of AZD1222 and roughly 25 received two doses of the MenACWY control vaccine. Trial participants were enrolled into age subgroups of 18-55, 56-69 and 70-plus years, which contained 148, 28 and 57 TCR-sequenced participants, respectively.

As for this clone: What this receptor recognizes is not known. Per-nucleotide qualities are absent, and no much larger clonotype sits a single base away.

The CDR3 regions of human TCRbeta chains were subjected to immunosequencing. Processing in the source paper ran as follows. TCRs in the repertoires were matched against a reference library of SARS-CoV-2-specific TCRs that had been generated with the MIRA antigen-specificity platform. Breadth was defined as the fraction of unique TCRs that were SARS-CoV-2-associated, and depth was defined as the fraction of total T cells that were SARS-CoV-2-associated. Each spike-specific TCR was assigned to its reactive spike region and to a CD4 or CD8 class using the MIRA data. Log10-transformed breadth and depth values were compared by one-way ANOVA with Sidak's multiple comparisons tests. In its TCRdb copy, this immuneACCESS table keeps in-frame sequences only and misses some clones. Where compared with another copy, unresolved V genes explain less than half of these, and the others have no known cause. That table gives V, J and clone size, and the DNA gave D and trimming. The sample yields roughly 200,000 clones; 85% to 90% were counted once. The ten largest make up 6% to 8.5% of the sample.

Inclusive of the bounding cysteine and phenylalanine, the CDR3 is 12 residues long. This entry keeps only the CDR3 DNA: 36 bases, framed from base 1. CDR1 and CDR2 were assigned from the germline V gene as KGHSH and LQKENI. The junction shows trimming of 6 bases on V and 8 bases on J, plus 10 bases between the germline ends. Broad study findings and their caveats: The 56-69-year group was small, and its depth increase did not reach significance, likely because of low power. Conclusions about previously exposed vaccinees are limited because only 5 or 6 AZD1222 recipients were SARS-CoV-2 seropositive at baseline. Because no day 14 peak-response samples were available, repertoires were characterized only after the peak T cell response. A significant rise in spike-specific TCR breadth and depth was observed after two AZD1222 doses relative to day 0 and relative to MenACWY recipients. The whole spike protein was spanned by vaccine-associated CD4 TCRs, and dominant responses were seen in regions 160-218 and 743-854. Participants were mostly white British and included more females than males, and it was suggested by the authors that clonal diversity may have been underestimated. Reportedly, close to half of the unique spike-specific TCRs recognized epitopes lying outside the regions that are mutated in the B.1.351 and B.1.1.7 variants.

According to the study, the label for this sample's time point signals: baseline before first vaccination. Vaccinee samples were obtained from the UK trials COV001 and COV002, which included a single-blind randomized controlled phase 2/3 trial of AZD1222 (ChAdOx1 nCoV-19) in healthy adults. For TCRbeta chain sequencing, PBMC samples were collected from trial participants at day 0 and at day 28 after the second dose. Rearrangement joined TRBV18 to TRBJ1-4, and TRBD1 may be the D gene, going by 6 matching bases. This TCR was sampled from an adult in good health. This specimen was peripheral blood, taken on day 0 of AZD1222 vaccination. The CDR3 reads as follows: CASSTRGEKLFF. The sequenced DNA: TGTGCCAGCTCGACGAGGGGGGAAAAACTGTTTTTT.